The TCR beta chain under discussion was sequenced for a study of blood T cell repertoires in COVID-19. Study-wide background: Acute and convalescent COVID-19 samples came from the United States, Italy and Spain. T cells, B-cell-depleted T cells, or PBMCs provided the cDNA or gDNA that served as material.

The ends lost 4 bases at V and 2 bases at J; junction bases unmatched: 7. Per germline, CDR1 SQVTM and CDR2 ANQGSEA. There are 15 residues in the CDR3. In the original processing: Nucleated cell counts were estimated from reference gene primer amplification. Generated by immunoSEQ multiplex PCR, the TCRdb table keeps only in-frame clones and is missing some. From that table come the V and J calls and clone size; the DNA was used to work out D and trimming. The profile shows approximately 300,000 clones, about nine tenths of them singletons. V gene TRBV29-1 combines with J gene TRBJ1-4; 7 bases match TRBD1. The receptor's source is a man aged 50-59 years with active or convalescent COVID-19. What was sequenced was peripheral blood. In DNA, the CDR3 is TGCAGCGTTGCTCCAGGGGGGCGGACTAATGAAAAACTGTTTTTT. Translated: CSVAPGGRTNEKLFF.